This T cell receptor beta chain is drawn from a study of control samples from healthy donors and cancer patients. This table comes from immunoSEQ multiplex PCR, and its TCRdb copy is limited to in-frame clones, with some not included. The sample lists about 110,000 clones, around nine tenths occurring once. Germline trimming cut 1 base from V and 4 bases from J; bases unmatched to any gene: 3. There are 14 residues in the CDR3. Per the germline V gene, CDR1 is LNHDA and CDR2 is SQIVND (reference sequence). Sequencing was carried out using blood. The clonotype originates from a human donor in good health. The donor label of this sample is uncertain. The V gene is TRBV19, the J gene TRBJ1-2, with 7 bases identical to TRBD1. The CDR3 DNA sequence: TGTGCCAGTAGTATAGGTGACAGGGCCTATGGCTACACCTTC. It specifies CASSIGDRAYGYTF.